Listed below are T cell receptor beta chains from one sample, sequenced in a study of glioma-infiltrating T cells after dendritic cell vaccination. This table comes from immunoSEQ multiplex PCR, and its TCRdb copy is limited to in-frame clones, with some not included. This sample has about 58,000 clones, with roughly 83% found just once. Sample: blood, taken after dendritic cell vaccination. The receptors were gathered from a human donor with glioblastoma. Both conserved end residues are part of each CDR3. Fields, in order: D gene, V gene, clone size, J gene, CDR3 DNA, CDR3 protein. A D gene is named only where the DNA matches it firmly. Expanded clones are given a class, and other clones once, few, many or no size at all.

>TRBD1|TRBV4-2|-|TRBJ1-4
TGTGCCAGCAGCCTCACGACAGGGGGCGATAATGAAAAACTGTTTTTT
CASSLTTGGDNEKLFF
>TRBD2|TRBV10-1|-|TRBJ2-1
TGCGCCAGCAGTTCGGGGGGGTATTACAATGAGCAGTTCTTC
CASSSGGYYNEQFF
>-|TRBV5-5|once|TRBJ1-5
TGTGCCAGCAGCTTGAATGCGGGGGCTGGTCAGCCCCAGCATTTT
CASSLNAGAGQPQHF
>-|TRBV18|-|TRBJ2-5
TGTGCCAGCTCACCACGGACACAGCCGTACCAAGAGACCCAGTACTTC
CASSPRTQPYQETQYF
>TRBD2|TRBV7-3|few|TRBJ2-2
TGTGCCAGCAGCTTAAACGGGGGGGGCACCGGGGAGCTGTTTTTT
CASSLNGGGTGELFF
>-|TRBV6-1|few|TRBJ1-1
TGTGCCAGCAGCGACAACATGAACACTGAAGCTTTCTTT
CASSDNMNTEAFF
>-|TRBV9|-|TRBJ2-5
TGTGCCAGCAGCGTAGGAAGCGGAAGGGAGACCCAGTACTTC
CASSVGSGRETQYF
>-|TRBV9|-|TRBJ2-7
TGTGCCAGCAGCCCCGACCCCACAGGGACCTACGAGCAGTACTTC
CASSPDPTGTYEQYF
>-|TRBV25-1|-|TRBJ2-7
TGTGCCAGTACGACAGGGAGGTCCTACGAGCAGTACTTC
CASTTGRSYEQYF
>TRBD2|TRBV5-4|once|TRBJ2-3
TGTGCCAGCAGCAGCGGGGGGGTCTCGGACGATACGCAGTATTTT
CASSSGGVSDDTQYF
>TRBD1|TRBV5-5|-|TRBJ1-2
TGTGCCAGCAGCTTGCCGGGACAGGTGCGAATCTATGGCTACACCTTC
CASSLPGQVRIYGYTF
>TRBD1|TRBV9|-|TRBJ2-1
TGTGCCAGCAGCGTACACCCCGACAGGGTTGTGGGCAATGAGCAGTTCTTC
CASSVHPDRVVGNEQFF
>-|TRBV7-2|-|TRBJ2-5
TGTGCCAGCAGCAAGTTGGGCAGAGCATTAAAGACCCAGTACTTC
CASSKLGRALKTQYF
>-|TRBV18|few|TRBJ2-5
TGTGCCAGCTCACCGGGGACTGGCGGGGAGACCCAGTACTTC
CASSPGTGGETQYF
>-|TRBV6-5|-|TRBJ1-6
TGTGCCAGCAGTTACTCGTACAGTAATTCACCCCTCCACTTT
CASSYSYSNSPLHF
>-|TRBV7-8|-|TRBJ2-7
TGTGCCAGCAGCCCTAGAGTCCTTAATTTCTACGAGCAGTACTTC
CASSPRVLNFYEQYF
>-|TRBV2|-|TRBJ1-2
TGTGCCAGCAGTGAACTGGGGCCGAACTATGGCTACACCTTC
CASSELGPNYGYTF
>-|TRBV4-1|few|TRBJ1-4
TGCGCCAGCAGCCAAGTCCCGGACATTAATGAAAAACTGTTTTTT
CASSQVPDINEKLFF
>-|TRBV20-1|-|TRBJ1-2
TGCAGTGCCACCCGGGGCTACACCTTC
CSATRGYTF
>-|TRBV7-3|once|TRBJ2-4
TGTGCCAGCAGCTTGGGGGCCGGGGTGGCCAAAAACATTCAGTACTTC
CASSLGAGVAKNIQYF
>TRBD1|TRBV18|-|TRBJ1-2
TGTGCCAGCTCACCACGAACAGGGGGCGCGATTCGGTATGGCTACACCTTC
CASSPRTGGAIRYGYTF
>-|TRBV7-2|-|TRBJ2-5
TGTGCCAGCAGCTTAGGGGGCCCGGGAGAGACCCAGTACTTC
CASSLGGPGETQYF
>-|TRBV7-9|-|TRBJ1-1
TGTGCCAGCAGCTTAGCGAGGACAGACAACACTGAAGCTTTCTTT
CASSLARTDNTEAFF
>-|TRBV30|-|TRBJ1-2
TGTGCCTGGAGTGAGAGGCCGACCCGAACTAACTATGGCTACACCTTC
CAWSERPTRTNYGYTF
>TRBD1|TRBV5-1|-|TRBJ2-1
TGCGCCAGCAGCCGGGCGGAAGACAGGGCCGGTGAGCAGTTCTTC
CASSRAEDRAGEQFF
>-|TRBV25-1|-|TRBJ1-6
TGTGCCAGCAGTCCTCCGGGAGAAAATTCACCCCTCCACTTT
CASSPPGENSPLHF
>-|TRBV15|-|TRBJ2-4
TGTGCCACCAGCAGAGACAGGGGCAAAAACATTCAGTACTTC
CATSRDRGKNIQYF
>-|TRBV10-3|-|TRBJ2-7
TGTGCCATCAGTGAGTCGGCAGGGGACTCCTACGAGCAGTACTTC
CAISESAGDSYEQYF
>TRBD1|TRBV7-2|-|TRBJ1-1
TGTGCCAGCAGTCGAGACAGGGGGAACACTGAAGCTTTCTTT
CASSRDRGNTEAFF
>TRBD2|TRBV4-1|-|TRBJ2-5
TGCGCCAGCAGCCAAAAGCTAGCGGGGGAAGAGACCCAGTACTTC
CASSQKLAGEETQYF
>-|TRBV7-8|-|TRBJ1-2
TGTGCCAGCAGCGTTACAGGGACCTTCTATGGCTACACCTTC
CASSVTGTFYGYTF
>TRBD2|TRBV30|-|TRBJ2-3
TGTGCCTGGAGAGGACTAGCGGGGGGGCAGGGAGTCACAGATACGCAGTATTTT
CAWRGLAGGQGVTDTQYF
>-|TRBV9|-|TRBJ2-2
TGTGCCAGCAGCCTAGGACACTTCACCGGGGAGCTGTTTTTT
CASSLGHFTGELFF
>-|TRBV19|-|TRBJ1-2
TGTGCCAGTAGTATGCGGGTTCTTCTCTATGGCTACACCTTC
CASSMRVLLYGYTF
>TRBD1|TRBV15|-|TRBJ1-2
TGTGCCACCAGCGGGGACAGGCTGGGTGGCTACACCTTC
CATSGDRLGGYTF
>-|TRBV28|-|TRBJ1-5
TGTGCCAGCAGAACCCCGACCGGGGGTAGCAATCAGCCCCAGCATTTT
CASRTPTGGSNQPQHF
>TRBD2|TRBV2|-|TRBJ2-4
TGTGCCAGCCGAGGGACTAGCGGAAAAAACATTCAGTACTTC
CASRGTSGKNIQYF
>TRBD1|TRBV5-1|-|TRBJ2-1
TGCGCCAGCAGCTCGACTACAGGGGACTACAATGAGCAGTTCTTC
CASSSTTGDYNEQFF
>-|TRBV9|-|TRBJ1-1
TGTGCCAGCAGCGGAGATACTATGAACACTGAAGCTTTCTTT
CASSGDTMNTEAFF
>-|TRBV6-1|-|TRBJ2-1
TGTGCCAGCAGGCGCGGGGGCCGCTTTAATGAGCAGTTCTTC
CASRRGGRFNEQFF
>TRBD1|TRBV10-1|medium-sized|TRBJ2-2
TGCGCCAGCAGTGACAACAGGGGGGATATGACCGGGGAGCTGTTTTTT
CASSDNRGDMTGELFF
>TRBD2|TRBV18|-|TRBJ2-1
TGTGCCAGCTCACCGGCTAGCGGGGGCCGCTACAATGAGCAGTTCTTC
CASSPASGGRYNEQFF
>TRBD1|TRBV2|-|TRBJ2-4
TGTGCCAGCGGGCGTCCCGGGACAGGGGGCGAAGCCAAAAACATTCAGTACTTC
CASGRPGTGGEAKNIQYF
>-|TRBV5-1|-|TRBJ1-6
TGCGCCAGCAGCTTGGAGCCGAATTCACCCCTCCACTTT
CASSLEPNSPLHF
>-|TRBV13|-|TRBJ2-3
TGTGCCAGCAGCCCCCAGGGGAACGGGCCCCCAGATACGCAGTATTTT
CASSPQGNGPPDTQYF
>-|TRBV25-1|-|TRBJ1-1
TGTGCCAGCAGCCCCACGGAAGGAGGTGAAGCTTTCTTT
CASSPTEGGEAFF
>-|TRBV2|-|TRBJ1-5
TGTGCCAGCACAGCACAGCCGCCCCTATATAGCAATCAGCCCCAGCATTTT
CASTAQPPLYSNQPQHF
>-|TRBV7-9|few|TRBJ1-6
TGTGCCATCTCCCCGCGGGGGTCTCTAGCGGTATCACCCCTCCACTTT
CAISPRGSLAVSPLHF
>-|TRBV7-3|-|TRBJ2-1
TGTGCCAGCAGCCCGACCCTTGTATCGGGGGAGCAGTTCTTC
CASSPTLVSGEQFF
>-|TRBV9|-|TRBJ1-1
TGTGCCAGCAGCGTAGATCCCTGGAACGGGATGAACACTGAAGCTTTCTTT
CASSVDPWNGMNTEAFF